One sample yielded the 18 T cell receptor beta chains listed below, sequenced in a study of T cells after somatic rescue of genetic block. TCRdb's table, derived via immunoSEQ multiplex PCR, lists solely in-frame clones and lacks some. The repertoire holds roughly 120,000 clones, with 75% to 95% as singletons. The specimen was peripheral blood mononuclear cells (PBMCs). The receptors here all came from a woman under 30.

The gene calls are TRBV6-1 and TRBJ2-1, with D maybe TRBD2 (6 bases). Trimming removed 8 bases from V and 8 bases from J, with 16 bases in between. Germline CDR1 reads MNHNS; CDR2 reads SASEGT. CDR3 length: 13 residues. Here the CDR3 reads CASRPTSFYEQFF. The CDR3 nucleotides are TGTGCCAGCCGCCCCACTAGCTTCTATGAGCAGTTCTTC.

The J gene is TRBJ1-1, the V gene TRBV7-8, with D possibly TRBD1 on 5 matching bases. Germline values: CDR1 SGHVS, CDR2 FQNEAQ. The ends were cut back, 3 bases at V and 1 base at J, with 6 bases in the middle. This CDR3 region has 13 residues. The CDR3 nucleotides are TGTGCCAGCAGCTTCCAGGGGAACACTGAAGCTTTCTTT. It encodes CASSFQGNTEAFF.

The rearrangement joins TRBV2 to TRBJ1-2, with TRBD1 matching 9 bases. V lost 8 bases and J lost 8; bases outside the gene matches: 9. The germline V gene has CDR1 SNHLY and CDR2 FYNNEI. The CDR3 totals 13 residues. This CDR3 reads CASLRTGAWGYTF. The CDR3 DNA reads TGTGCCAGCCTAAGGACAGGGGCGTGGGGCTACACCTTC.

This chain links TRBV7-9 with TRBJ2-5; the D gene could be TRBD1 or TRBD2 (7 bases each). The V and J ends lost 5 bases and 4 bases respectively, with 23 bases between them. The CDR3 runs to 17 residues. CDR1 and CDR2 from the germline V gene are SEHNR and FQNEAQ (reference sequence). CDR3 DNA: TGTGCCAGCAGCCCGCAGGGGGGGTTCCATTGGGGAGAGACCCAGTACTTC. It translates to CASSPQGGFHWGETQYF.

This chain uses TRBV29-1 with TRBJ1-2, with D tentatively TRBD1 (6 bases). Germline loops: CDR1 SQVTM, CDR2 ANQGSEA. The length of the CDR3 is 15 residues. V lost 1 base and J 4 bases, leaving 16 bases between the germline ends. The CDR3 region has the DNA TGCAGCGTTGAAGTCAGGGGAGAGCAGCTCTATGGCTACACCTTC. Encoded protein: CSVEVRGEQLYGYTF.

The CDR3, as DNA: TGTGCCTCTAGCGGGGGGCTGTCCTACGAGCAGTACTTC. Its translation is CASSGGLSYEQYF. The chain recombines TRBV10-3 with TRBJ2-7; TRBD2 aligns across 11 bases. V lost 11 bases and J lost 1; bases outside the gene matches: 4. This CDR3 has 13 residues. Per germline, CDR1 ENHRY and CDR2 SYGVKD.

The chain combines TRBV5-4 with TRBJ2-1; D not resolved. Per the germline V gene, CDR1 is SGHNT and CDR2 is YYREEE (reference sequence). The CDR3 covers 17 residues. The V end was cut by 0 bases, the J end by 0 bases, with 13 bases between. In nucleotides, the CDR3 is TGTGCCAGCAGCTTGGATCGGCTCAGGAGCTCCTACAATGAGCAGTTCTTC. As protein: CASSLDRLRSSYNEQFF.

The genes are TRBV9 and TRBJ1-5; D perhaps matches TRBD1 (5 bases). The V gene's germline CDR1 is SGDLS and CDR2 YYNGEE. The CDR3 contains 14 residues. V lost 7 bases, J lost 4 bases, and 15 bases lay in between. CDR3 nucleotide sequence: TGTGCCAGCTCCCAGGGAGGGGTGAATCAGCCCCAGCATTTT. Its protein is CASSQGGVNQPQHF.

V is TRBV7-3 and J is TRBJ1-2, with no clear D. V was clipped by 6 bases and J by 2 bases, with 13 bases between them. Germline assignment: CDR1 SGHTA and CDR2 FQGTGA. The CDR3 is 14 residues long. Written as DNA, the CDR3 is TGTGCCAGCAGGGTAAAGTCCGGGAACTATGGCTACACCTTC. This codes for CASRVKSGNYGYTF. The entire variable domain, with the rest obtained from reference TRBV7-3 and TRBJ1-2, is as follows: GAGVSQTPSNKVTEKGKYVELRCDPISGHTALYWYRQSLGQGPEFLIYFQGTGAADDSGLPNDRFFAVRPEGSVSTLKIQRTERGDSAVYLCASRVKSGNYGYTFGSGTRLTVV.

The chain couples TRBV10-3 to TRBJ2-7; the D call may be TRBD1 or TRBD2 (5 bases each). Germline V gene data show CDR1 as ENHRY and CDR2 as SYGVKD. The CDR3 has 13 amino acids. Trimming removed 9 bases from V and 2 bases from J, with 14 bases in between. CDR3 sequence: CAIGRDGPYEQYF. For the CDR3, the DNA is TGTGCCATTGGCCGGGACGGACCCTACGAGCAGTACTTC.

V and J are TRBV4-1 and TRBJ1-1; D is possibly TRBD1 (6 bases). The germline V and J ends were trimmed by 7 bases and 5 bases, with 17 bases remaining between them. This CDR3 spans 14 amino acids. Per germline, CDR1 MGHRA and CDR2 YSYEKL. Here the CDR3 DNA reads TGCGCCAGCACCAACGAGGGGGGTGGTACTGAAGCTTTCTTT. Amino acids: CASTNEGGGTEAFF.

The chain combines TRBV9 with TRBJ1-6, with unresolved D. V lost 0 bases to trimming and J lost 6 bases, with 7 bases between them. CDR1 SGDLS and CDR2 YYNGEE come from the germline V gene. The CDR3 is made up of 14 amino acids. CDR3 in DNA: TGTGCCAGCAGCGTAGGTGGCAGTAATTCACCCCTCCACTTT. As protein: CASSVGGSNSPLHF.

V is TRBV5-1 and J is TRBJ1-1, with TRBD1 identical over 8 bases. The junction had 7 bases not matched to a gene; V was cut back by 3 bases and J by 0 bases. The CDR3 consists of 16 residues. Germline CDR1 SGHRS, CDR2 YFSETQ. The CDR3 DNA follows: TGCGCCAGCAGCTCAGGACAGGGCGGGATGAACACTGAAGCTTTCTTT. Amino acids: CASSSGQGGMNTEAFF.

CDR3 sequence reads: CASSLSPGGNTGGYTF. The CDR3 DNA is TGTGCCAGCAGCTTAAGCCCGGGAGGGAATACGGGGGGCTACACCTTC. The chain joins TRBV7-3 to TRBJ1-2, with D uncertain. Germline V CDR1 and CDR2: SGHTA, FQGTGA. Between the trimmed V and J ends, which lost 1 base and 8 bases, there was a span of 20 bases. The CDR3 spans 16 residues.

The chain joins TRBV7-6 to TRBJ1-1, with D uncertain. With 4 bases removed from V and 3 bases from J, the gap between germline ends came to 9 bases. This CDR3 comprises 13 residues. Germline V lookup: CDR1 SGHVS, CDR2 FNYEAQ. In DNA form, the CDR3 reads TGTGCCAGCAGCTCCGGGTTTTACACTGAAGCTTTCTTT. This encodes CASSSGFYTEAFF.

The rearrangement uses TRBV10-2 and TRBJ1-1; D gene ambiguous. The germline CDR1 and CDR2 sequences are WSHSY and SAAADI. V dropped 4 bases and J dropped 0 bases, with 12 bases sitting between them. The CDR3 has 15 amino acids. CDR3 sequence reads: CASSALSGMNTEAFF. The CDR3 DNA reads TGCGCCAGCAGTGCACTGTCGGGGATGAACACTGAAGCTTTCTTT.

The genes are TRBV2 and TRBJ1-2; D is possibly TRBD1 (5 bases). CDR1 SNHLY and CDR2 FYNNEI come from the germline V gene. The CDR3 covers 15 residues. Trimming pared 1 base from V and 6 bases from J, leaving 15 bases between. The CDR3 sequence: CASSEETWQGDGYTF. The CDR3 DNA follows: TGTGCCAGCAGTGAAGAGACGTGGCAGGGTGATGGCTACACCTTC.

The chain carries TRBV7-6 and TRBJ2-2, with D possibly matching TRBD1 (5 bases). The CDR3 totals 16 residues. CDR1 and CDR2 from the germline V gene are SGHVS and FNYEAQ. Trimming took 8 bases from V and 5 from J, leaving 21 bases between them. This CDR3 reads CASSSPSVWTTGELFF. The DNA of the CDR3 is TGTGCCAGCTCCTCCCCCTCCGTTTGGACAACCGGGGAGCTGTTTTTT.